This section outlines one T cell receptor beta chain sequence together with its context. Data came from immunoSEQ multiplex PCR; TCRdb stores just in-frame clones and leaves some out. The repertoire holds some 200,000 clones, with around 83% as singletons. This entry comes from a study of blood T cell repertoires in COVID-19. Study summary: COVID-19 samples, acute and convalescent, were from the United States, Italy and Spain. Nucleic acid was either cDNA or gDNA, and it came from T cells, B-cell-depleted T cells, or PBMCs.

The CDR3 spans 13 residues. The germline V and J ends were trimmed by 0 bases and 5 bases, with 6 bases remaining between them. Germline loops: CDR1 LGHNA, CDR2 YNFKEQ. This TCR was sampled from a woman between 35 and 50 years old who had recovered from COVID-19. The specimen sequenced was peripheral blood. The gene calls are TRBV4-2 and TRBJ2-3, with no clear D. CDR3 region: CASSQEAKDTQYF. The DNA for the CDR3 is TGTGCCAGCAGCCAAGAAGCGAAAGATACGCAGTATTTT.